Below, 6 T cell receptor beta chains from the same sample are listed, as sequenced in a study of T cell responses to AZD1222 COVID-19 vaccine. Some clones are missing from TCRdb's copy, which holds only in-frame ones; the method was immunoSEQ multiplex PCR. The sample comprises approximately 100,000 clones, over 90% of which are singletons, and less than 6.5% rests with the top ten. The sequencing used peripheral blood, collected on day 0 of AZD1222 vaccination. Receptors originate from an adult in good health.

The J gene is TRBJ1-5, the V gene TRBV21-1. TRBV21-1 is assigned pseudogene status. The CDR3 sequence is 14 residues long. For the CDR3, the DNA is TGTGCCAGCAGCAAAAGTGTGGGAGGCCAGCCCCAGCATTTT. It is translated as CASSKSVGGQPQHF.

This sequence joins TRBV7-2 and TRBJ2-7; 7 positions match TRBD2. Trimming at V came to 11 bases and at J to 3 bases, leaving 10 bases not matched to a gene. The CDR3 runs 13 residues. Germline assignment: CDR1 SGHTA and CDR2 FQGNSA. This CDR3 reads CAVQKGGSYEQYF. The DNA of the CDR3 is TGTGCCGTCCAAAAAGGCGGGAGCTACGAGCAGTACTTC.

The gene calls are TRBV7-3 and TRBJ2-2, with TRBD2 matching over 9 bases. The J segment lost 3 bases and the V segment lost 5 bases, leaving 10 bases of the junction unmatched. CDR3 length: 17 residues. The germline gives CDR1 SGHTA, CDR2 FQGTGA. CDR3 bases: TGTGCCAGCAGCCCCCAACCGGGACTAGCTGACACCGGGGAGCTGTTTTTT. Its protein is CASSPQPGLADTGELFF.

The chain couples TRBV6-5 to TRBJ2-2; the match to TRBD1 covers 7 bases. Germline V gene lookup returns CDR1 MNHEY and CDR2 SVGAGI. The CDR3 length is 14 residues. Trimming removed 6 bases from V and 1 base from J; junction bases left unmatched: 2. The CDR3 bases are TGTGCCAGCAGCCGGGACAGGAACACCGGGGAGCTGTTTTTT. Its protein is CASSRDRNTGELFF.

To note about this clone: Other DNA sequences from this sample encode an identical CDR3 as well. The rearrangement links TRBV30 to TRBJ2-2; tentative D call: TRBD1 (6 bases). Per germline, CDR1 GTSNPN and CDR2 SVGIG (reference sequence). Deletions cut 0 bases from V and 5 bases from J, with 7 bases between. The CDR3 has 13 residues. Here the CDR3 DNA reads TGTGCCTGGAGTGTTAGGGGGACCGGGGAGCTGTTTTTT. It is translated as CAWSVRGTGELFF. The full variable domain, rest sourced from reference TRBV30 and TRBJ2-2, is SQTIHQWPATLVQPVGSPLSLECTVEGTSNPNLYWYRQAAGRGLQLLFYSVGIGQISSEVPQNLSASRPQDRQFILSSKKLLLSDSGFYLCAWSVRGTGELFFGEGSRLTVL.

The CDR3 nucleotides are TGTGCCAGCAGTTTAGTGGGGGAACACACTGAAGCTTTCTTT. It specifies CASSLVGEHTEAFF. The rearrangement uses TRBV27 and TRBJ1-1, with a weak D call TRBD1 (5 bases). V was shortened by 2 bases and J by 3 bases, with 10 bases between the two germline ends. Germline V gene lookup returns CDR1 MNHEY and CDR2 SMNVEV (reference sequence). CDR3 length equals 14 residues.